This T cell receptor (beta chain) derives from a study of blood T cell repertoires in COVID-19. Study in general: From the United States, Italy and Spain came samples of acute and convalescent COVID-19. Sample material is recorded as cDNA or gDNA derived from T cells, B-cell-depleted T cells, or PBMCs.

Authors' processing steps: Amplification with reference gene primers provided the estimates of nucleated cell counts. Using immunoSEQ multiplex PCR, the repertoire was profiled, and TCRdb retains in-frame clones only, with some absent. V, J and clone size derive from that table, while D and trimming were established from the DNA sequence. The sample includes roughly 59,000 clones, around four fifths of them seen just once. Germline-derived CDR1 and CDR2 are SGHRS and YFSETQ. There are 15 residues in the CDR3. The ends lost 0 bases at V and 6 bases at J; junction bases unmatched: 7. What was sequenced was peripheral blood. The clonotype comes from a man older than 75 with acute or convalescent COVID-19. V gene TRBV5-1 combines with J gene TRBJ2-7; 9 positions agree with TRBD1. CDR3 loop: CASSLDPGQGAEQYF. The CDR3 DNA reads TGCGCCAGCAGCTTGGATCCGGGACAGGGTGCCGAGCAGTACTTC.